A single sample gave rise to the 8 T cell receptor beta chains below, sequenced in a study of cytomegalovirus exposure and HLA in healthy donors. Primers for the PCR totalled 60 Vbeta and 13 Jbeta. Some clones are missing from TCRdb's copy, which holds only in-frame ones; the method was immunoSEQ multiplex PCR. The data show roughly 110,000 clones, approximately 79% seen once. Sequenced material: PBMCs. The receptor source for this set is a woman aged 40 to 50 in good health and CMV-seropositive.

This clone was seen only once. The gene calls are TRBV30 and TRBJ1-6, with D maybe TRBD1 (5 bases). This CDR3 is 12 amino acids long. Germline V lookup: CDR1 GTSNPN, CDR2 SVGIG (reference sequence). Trimming stripped 2 bases from V and 11 bases from J, with 10 bases between. CDR3 residues: CAWSPGLTPLHF. CDR3 bases: TGTGCCTGGAGTCCAGGGTTGACACCCCTCCACTTT.

The chain links TRBV30 to TRBJ1-6; tentative D call: TRBD1 (6 bases). Between the trimmed V and J ends, which lost 3 bases and 0 bases, there was a span of 18 bases. Germline lookup yields CDR1 GTSNPN and CDR2 SVGIG (reference sequence). The CDR3 is 18 residues long. The CDR3 nucleotides read TGTGCCTGGAGCGAAACAGGGCTCGTGAGCTCCTATAATTCACCCCTCCACTTT. This codes for CAWSETGLVSSYNSPLHF.

The chain recombines TRBV7-3 with TRBJ2-5; 11 nucleotides match TRBD2. The CDR3 contains 15 residues. With V trimmed by 6 bases and J by 5 bases, 8 bases remained unmatched. Germline V gene data show CDR1 as SGHTA and CDR2 as FQGTGA. CDR3 bases: TGTGCCAGCAGTCGTACTAGCGGGGGTCGGGAGACCCAGTACTTC. Protein sequence: CASSRTSGGRETQYF.

The chain couples TRBV6-6 to TRBJ2-1; weak D call: TRBD2 (5 bases). The CDR3 is made up of 13 amino acids. V was pared by 6 bases and J by 8 bases, with 14 bases between. Germline loops: CDR1 MNHNY, CDR2 SVGAGI (reference sequence). CDR3 sequence (DNA): TGTGCCAGCAGGGGGTCACCCGGGGATGAGCAGTTCTTC. This sequence encodes CASRGSPGDEQFF.

CDR3: CASSWDRGYGYTF. CDR3 coding DNA: TGTGCCAGCAGCTGGGACAGGGGCTATGGCTACACCTTC. The rearrangement joins TRBV5-6 to TRBJ1-2; 10 nucleotides match TRBD1. The V segment lost 3 bases and the J segment 4 bases; nucleotides outside the gene matches: 0. Germline CDR1 is SGHDT and CDR2 is YYEEEE. The CDR3 is made up of 13 amino acids.

This clone has a single count. The chain has TRBV14 and TRBJ2-7; D possibly corresponds to TRBD2 (6 bases). V was pared by 1 base and J by 7 bases, with 14 bases between. This CDR3 comprises 14 residues. In germline, CDR1 is SGHDN, CDR2 FVKESK. The chain's CDR3 is CASSQGRLGGEQYF. The CDR3, as DNA: TGTGCCAGCAGCCAAGGCAGACTGGGGGGTGAGCAGTACTTC.

The V call is TRBV5-8, the J call TRBJ1-1; D is uncertain. Germline V gene sequence: CDR1 SGHTS, CDR2 YDEGEE. V was pared by 3 bases and J by 0 bases, with 15 bases between. This CDR3 is built from 16 residues. The CDR3 region is CASSSGLALMNTEAFF. CDR3 DNA: TGTGCCAGCAGCTCCGGTCTCGCCCTCATGAACACTGAAGCTTTCTTT. Full variable domain (remainder filled in from reference TRBV5-8 and TRBJ1-1): EAGVTQSPTHLIKTRGQQATLRCSPISGHTSVYWYQQALGLGLQFLLWYDEGEERNRGNFPPRFSGRQFPNYSSELNVNALELEDSALYLCASSSGLALMNTEAFFGQGTRLTVV.

For the CDR3, the DNA is TGTGCCTGGACCCCCTTGGGAGACAGGGGTGAAAAACTGTTTTTT. Encoded protein: CAWTPLGDRGEKLFF. The rearrangement joins TRBV30 to TRBJ1-4, with 8 bases matching TRBD1. The CDR3 extends over 15 amino acids. V lost 4 bases to trimming and J lost 7 bases; unmatched junction nucleotides: 11. Per germline, CDR1 GTSNPN and CDR2 SVGIG (reference sequence).